This entry describes one TCR beta chain. The data derive from a study of shared clonotypes between healthy human individuals. Naive CD8 cells lacked CD45RO and underwent positive selection for CCR7, leaving out terminally differentiated effector memory CD45RA+ cells. The study enrolled healthy HIV-negative adults without recent acute infections or vaccinations as donors. Genomic DNA of each subset was evenly split across several immunoSEQ plates. The assay was immunoSEQ multiplex PCR, and TCRdb's table has in-frame clones only and misses some. The sample has about 2 million clones, approximately 94% seen once. This CDR3 contains 14 residues. The V end was cut by 2 bases, the J end by 4 bases, with 10 bases between. Germline V gene data show CDR1 as SGHTA and CDR2 as FQGNSA.

The TCR comes from a young man in good health. The source material was naive CD8+ T cells sorted from blood. The chain is built from TRBV7-2 and TRBJ2-3; D perhaps matches TRBD2 (5 bases). The CDR3 sequence: CASSLPRVADTQYF. The DNA of the CDR3 is TGTGCCAGCAGCTTACCGCGGGTTGCAGATACGCAGTATTTT.